Below, 22 T cell receptor beta chains from the same sample are listed, as sequenced in a study of glioma-infiltrating T cells after dendritic cell vaccination. TCRdb's table, derived via immunoSEQ multiplex PCR, lists solely in-frame clones and lacks some. The sample contains about 96,000 clones, 75% to 85% of which appear only once. The source material was blood, sampled before dendritic cell vaccination. The receptors derive from a human donor with glioblastoma.

V and J are TRBV30 and TRBJ1-6; TRBD1 is a possible D gene (6 bases). The V end lost 2 bases, the J end lost 8 bases, and 13 bases lay between the germline ends. The CDR3 contains 14 residues. Per the germline V gene, CDR1 is GTSNPN and CDR2 is SVGIG (reference sequence). CDR3 sequence (DNA): TGTGCCTGGAGTCCGCGGACAGTGGATTCACCCCTCCACTTT. It codes for CAWSPRTVDSPLHF. The variable domain in full, with the rest retrieved from reference TRBV30 and TRBJ1-6, is SQTIHQWPATLVQPVGSPLSLECTVEGTSNPNLYWYRQAAGRGLQLLFYSVGIGQISSEVPQNLSASRPQDRQFILSSKKLLLSDSGFYLCAWSPRTVDSPLHFGNGTRLTVT.

The chain combines TRBV5-6 with TRBJ1-6, with 7 bases aligning to TRBD1. Unmatched junction bases numbered 7, after V lost 4 bases and J lost 6 bases. The CDR3 totals 15 residues. Germline CDR1 and CDR2: SGHDT and YYEEEE. CDR3 nucleotides: TGTGCCAGCAGCGGGACAGACGCCAGTAATTCACCCCTCCACTTT. Protein sequence: CASSGTDASNSPLHF.

V usage is TRBV28 and J usage is TRBJ1-2, with D possibly being TRBD1 (6 bases). This CDR3 contains 15 residues. V lost 10 bases to trimming and J lost 6 bases, with 24 bases between them. Germline V gene data show CDR1 as MDHEN and CDR2 as SYDVKM. This CDR3 is CATRTMDSLLDGYTF. As DNA, the CDR3 is TGTGCCACCCGAACCATGGACAGCCTCCTAGATGGCTACACCTTC.

The chain couples TRBV5-1 to TRBJ2-5, with D maybe TRBD2 (6 bases). The J call is uncertain, as TRBJ2-7 better fits the DNA end. Per germline, CDR1 SGHRS and CDR2 YFSETQ. The CDR3 consists of 14 residues. CDR3 coding DNA: TGCGCCAGCAGCCGGACGGGGGAGATTCTCGAGCAGTACTTC. This gives the protein CASSRTGEILEQYF.

The genes are TRBV5-1 and TRBJ2-5; 9 nucleotides align to TRBD1. The CDR3 sequence is 15 residues long. Germline CDR1 reads SGHRS; CDR2 reads YFSETQ. J lost 2 bases, V lost 5 bases, and 7 bases had no gene match. The CDR3, as DNA: TGCGCCAGCAGTAGGACAGGGGCTTTTCAAGAGACCCAGTACTTC. Protein sequence: CASSRTGAFQETQYF.

In its sample, this clone was seen a few times. V and J are TRBV28 and TRBJ2-3; TRBD2 might be the D (5 bases). This CDR3 is built from 16 residues. V was pared by 0 bases and J by 4 bases, with 14 bases between. Germline lookup yields CDR1 MDHEN and CDR2 SYDVKM. CDR3 bases: TGTGCCAGCAGTTTATGGAGGGCTAGCCCCTCAGATACGCAGTATTTT. It specifies CASSLWRASPSDTQYF.

This chain connects TRBV30 to TRBJ1-1; 11 nucleotides line up with TRBD1. CDR1 and CDR2 from the germline V gene are GTSNPN and SVGIG (reference sequence). V lost 2 bases to trimming and J lost 6 bases; unmatched junction nucleotides: 11. The CDR3 runs 16 residues. The CDR3 DNA reads as TGTGCCTGGAGTCCGAAAATAGGACAGGGGGCCTCTGAAGCTTTCTTT. It codes for CAWSPKIGQGASEAFF.

This clone was picked up a small number of times. The genes are TRBV30 and TRBJ2-2, with 13 bases aligning to TRBD2. This CDR3 has 15 residues. After removal of 4 bases from V and 8 bases from J, the junction contained 7 bases not matched to a gene. Germline V gene sequence: CDR1 GTSNPN, CDR2 SVGIG (reference sequence). CDR3 region: CAWTAPGLAGGELFF. The CDR3 DNA sequence: TGTGCCTGGACAGCTCCGGGACTAGCGGGAGGGGAGCTGTTTTTT.

This clone was counted a few times. This rearrangement joins TRBV9 to TRBJ2-1, with 8 bases identical to TRBD1. This CDR3 region has 16 residues. V dropped 3 bases and J dropped 6; count of bases not matched to a gene: 11. Per the germline V gene, CDR1 is SGDLS and CDR2 is YYNGEE. DNA of the CDR3: TGTGCCAGCAGCGCAGACTGGGGACAGGCATTCAATGAGCAGTTCTTC. This codes for CASSADWGQAFNEQFF.

J is TRBJ2-3 and V is TRBV5-1, with D tentatively TRBD1 (6 bases). In germline, CDR1 is SGHRS, CDR2 YFSETQ. CDR3 length: 15 amino acids. Between the trimmed V and J ends, which lost 4 bases and 1 base, there was a span of 13 bases. Written as DNA, the CDR3 is TGCGCCAGCAGCCTAGGACAGCCGGGCACAGATACGCAGTATTTT. Translation gives CASSLGQPGTDTQYF.

This clone was observed a few times. The chain links TRBV5-4 to TRBJ1-1; unclear D gene. The germline V gene has CDR1 SGHNT and CDR2 YYREEE (reference sequence). CDR3 length: 10 amino acids. This CDR3 is CPRMSTEAFF. CDR3 nucleotide sequence: TGTCCTCGCATGAGCACTGAAGCTTTCTTT.

The chain recombines TRBV5-6 with TRBJ2-2; D gene unclear. The V gene lost 4 bases and the J gene lost 5 bases, with 6 bases spanning the gap. The V gene's germline CDR1 is SGHDT and CDR2 YYEEEE. CDR3 length: 12 amino acids. The DNA for the CDR3 is TGTGCCAGCAGCCCCTATACCGGGGAGCTGTTTTTT. Protein: CASSPYTGELFF.

This clone has just a few counts. Other DNA sequences in the same sample also yield this CDR3. The rearrangement joins TRBV5-6 to TRBJ2-3; D ambiguous. Germline lookup yields CDR1 SGHDT and CDR2 YYEEEE. The CDR3 spans 13 residues. V lost 0 bases and J lost 3, with 5 bases in between. This CDR3 is CASSLAGTDTQYF. As DNA, the CDR3 is TGTGCCAGCAGCTTGGCAGGTACAGATACGCAGTATTTT.

The chain carries TRBV11-2 and TRBJ1-4; tentatively, D is TRBD1 (5 bases). Trimming shortened V by 3 bases and J by 8 bases, and 13 bases separated the two germline ends. In germline, CDR1 is SGHAT, CDR2 FQNNGV. The CDR3 sequence is 14 residues long. The CDR3 loop is CASSFDDSNEKLFF. The CDR3 DNA follows: TGTGCCAGCAGCTTCGATGACAGTAACGAAAAACTGTTTTTT.

The V and J genes are TRBV6-5 and TRBJ2-7, with 12 bases identical to TRBD2. CDR1 and CDR2 from the germline V gene are MNHEY and SVGAGI. CDR3 size: 14 residues. After removal of 8 bases from V and 3 bases from J, the junction contained 5 bases not matched to a gene. The CDR3 sequence: CASSLAGGIYEQYF. The CDR3 coding sequence is TGTGCCAGCTCACTAGCGGGAGGTATCTACGAGCAGTACTTC.

In this sample, this clone turned up a few times. The J gene is TRBJ2-7, the V gene TRBV20-1; 8 nucleotides line up with TRBD1. The length of the CDR3 is 11 residues. Per germline, CDR1 DFQATT and CDR2 SNEGSKA (reference sequence). Trimming cost V 4 bases and J 6 bases; bases outside gene matches: 2. DNA for the CDR3: TGCAGTGCTACACAGGGGGGCGAGCAGTACTTC. Its translation is CSATQGGEQYF.

Remarks on this clone: Compared with germline, one end of the junction differs, possibly owing to a read error. V usage is TRBV5-4 and J usage is TRBJ2-7; 10 nucleotides agree with TRBD1. Looked up from germline, CDR1 is SGHNT and CDR2 is YYREEE (reference sequence). The CDR3 contains 18 residues. The CDR3 reads CASSLGTGAILPSYEQYF. The DNA of the CDR3 is TGTGCCAGCAGTTTGGGGACAGGGGCCATCCTCCCCTCCTACGAGCAGTACTTC.

This clone was detected a few times. This CDR3 reads CASSFEGLAKYNEQFF. The CDR3 DNA reads TGTGCCAGCAGTTTTGAGGGCCTAGCGAAGTACAATGAGCAGTTCTTC. This chain links TRBV28 with TRBJ2-1; TRBD2 might be the D (6 bases). The V end lost 3 bases, the J end lost 4 bases, and 16 bases lay between the germline ends. The CDR3 is 16 amino acids. Germline V CDR1 and CDR2: MDHEN, SYDVKM.

The J gene is TRBJ2-7, the V gene TRBV10-3; TRBD1 matches 7 bases. The CDR3 consists of 13 residues. Germline CDR1 reads ENHRY; CDR2 reads SYGVKD. The V and J ends lost 6 bases and 7 bases, in that order; junction bases with no gene match: 9. In DNA form, the CDR3 reads TGTGCCATCAGAGAGACAGGGCAGGGGGAGCAGTACTTC. It translates to CAIRETGQGEQYF.

The chain is built from TRBV28 and TRBJ2-3; possible D gene TRBD2, 5 bases. This CDR3 spans 13 amino acids. V lost 5 bases and J 1 base, leaving 7 bases between the germline ends. Germline loops: CDR1 MDHEN, CDR2 SYDVKM. The CDR3 sequence is CASSDSGTDTQYF. For the CDR3, the DNA is TGTGCCAGCAGTGATAGCGGCACAGATACGCAGTATTTT.

The chain has TRBV6-1 and TRBJ1-3, with a possible D match to TRBD1 (6 bases). Germline CDR1 reads MNHNS; CDR2 reads SASEGT. The CDR3 has 15 amino acids. The V gene lost 3 bases and the J gene lost 2 bases, with 11 bases spanning the gap. In DNA form, the CDR3 reads TGTGCCAGCAGTGACTGGACAGTGACTGGAAACACCATATATTTT. This translates into CASSDWTVTGNTIYF.

The chain couples TRBV5-1 to TRBJ2-1, with D perhaps TRBD2 (5 bases). Trimming cost V 5 bases and J 0 bases, with 12 bases left between them. The CDR3 is 15 amino acids. Germline V CDR1 and CDR2: SGHRS, YFSETQ. CDR3 DNA: TGCGCCAGCAGACTAGACTTAGGCTCCTACAATGAGCAGTTCTTC. It codes for CASRLDLGSYNEQFF.